Included here is one TCR beta chain sequence, with context. Its antigen is as yet unknown. The CDR3 runs 17 residues. Germline lookup yields CDR1 SGHTA and CDR2 FQGNSA. With 3 bases clipped from V and 0 bases from J, the junction kept 9 bases outside the gene matches. The sample belongs to a study of Ad26.COV2.S vaccination and SARS-CoV-2 variants. Study results and limitations: It is possible that the TCR breadth and depth analyses underestimated the total T cell responses. Placebo recipients had lower spike-specific TCR breadth than vaccine recipients.

Treatment given: some 19 received Ad26.COV2.S at low or high dose, single or two shots; 5 received placebo; per-sample allocation not given. Material that was analyzed had been drawn on day 63 after the first vaccine or placebo injection. The vaccine delivered Wuhan-strain SARS-CoV-2 spike through an Ad26 vector. Method: immunoSEQ multiplex PCR; TCRdb's copy keeps in-frame clones and lacks some. The sample contains about 400,000 clones, roughly 90% of which appear only once. The rearrangement links TRBV7-2 to TRBJ2-7; 9 bases align to TRBD2. This receptor was identified in a person aged 18 to 65 who received the Ad26.COV2.S COVID-19 vaccine or a placebo. The specimen was peripheral blood, collected in a trial of Ad26.COV2.S vaccine versus placebo. CDR3 protein: CASSFIPSGDLSYEQYF. The CDR3 nucleotides read TGTGCCAGCAGCTTTATTCCTAGCGGGGACCTCTCCTACGAGCAGTACTTC.